This note documents a single T cell receptor (beta chain) sequence. This clonotype appeared many times. Its binding antigen is unknown. No per-base quality is available; no much larger clone lies one base away. The library relied on 5' RACE. Sequencer: NextSeq 500. In the TCR library protocol, a unique molecular identifier was attached to each TCR cDNA molecule so that PCR and sequencing errors could be corrected. The original methods were these. TCR identification, UMI-based error correction and CDR3 extraction were performed with Decombinator tools. TCRs above a frequency of 2 per 1,000, corresponding to the top 1% of the tumor frequency distribution, were defined as expanded. Expanded tumor TCRs statistically deemed absent (corrected P<0.05) from at least one tumor region were classed as regional, and all other expanded tumor TCRs were classed as ubiquitous. Renyi diversity was calculated using the R vegan package after each repertoire was subsampled 100 times to 5,000 TCRs. CDR3 similarity networks were built from amino acid triplet string-kernel similarity, with CDR3s being connected when pairwise similarity was above 0.82. TCRdb ran its own pipeline on the public reads, namely fastp trimming at Q25 and MiXCR clone calling, and kept in-frame beta chains. Rows with one shared CDR3 protein collapse into an entry with the most common genes and DNA. It is TCRdb's table, rather than the study itself, that gives the V and J calls and clone size. The table for this sample lists 20,000 to 30,000 distinct CDR3 sequences; approximately 9% of them were counted only once. Jointly, the top ten make up 6.5% to 8.5% of the sample.

These data originate in a study of spatial heterogeneity in lung cancer (dated by TCRdb to about 2019). Regarding the study in general: Beta-chain transcripts were consistently detected in greater numbers than alpha-chain transcripts, which likely reflected higher beta-chain transcript abundance. A strong correlation was found between TCR transcript counts in tumor regions and a T cell transcriptional module score from matched bulk RNA-seq. In the raw uncorrected reads, each unique combination of TCR and UMI appeared more than ten times on average. In non-small cell lung cancer, the study made a quantitative comparison of TCR alpha and beta repertoires among multiple tumor regions, matched nontumor lung and blood. Nonsynonymous mutation counts, determined by whole-exome sequencing of tumor tissue, were related to features of the TCR repertoire. Both alpha and beta chains were TCR-sequenced in approximately 220 tumor regions, under 70 matched nontumor lung samples and around 54 PBMC samples obtained at surgery. Paper-wide results and their limitations: Additional single-cell paired TCR alpha and beta sequencing was considered necessary to confirm, at a functional level, the hypothesis that regional TCRs recognize regional mutations. The number of expanded intratumoral alpha and beta TCRs correlated with the tumor nonsynonymous mutation count. The count of ubiquitous expanded TCRs correlated with the count of ubiquitous nonsynonymous mutations, and the count of regional expanded TCRs correlated with the count of regional nonsynonymous mutations. Estimated TCR-seq coverage of tumor T cells was only roughly 7.3% for alpha chains and 12% to 15% for beta chains.

Trimming leaves V shorter by 4 bases and J shorter by 5 bases, with the junction holding 12 bases beyond the gene matches. From the cysteine up to the phenylalanine, the CDR3 has a length of 17 residues. Just CDR3 DNA is preserved here, 51 bases in frame from base 1. The germline V gene supplies CDR1 KGHDR and CDR2 SFDVKD. The time point label for this specimen denotes: sample taken at primary tumor resection. Donors were approximately 72 patients with early-stage, untreated non-small cell lung cancer from the lung TRACERx cohort. TCR sequencing used whole RNA extracted from tumor and nontumor lung tissue, or from cryopreserved PBMC samples, without cell sorting. Only patients with enough RNA available from two or more tumor regions were chosen for TCR sequencing. Tumor and adjacent nontumor lung specimens were reviewed by a lung pathologist before selection.

This clonotype was sampled from a male donor with early-stage non-small cell lung cancer. Recombination joined TRBV24-1 with TRBJ2-3, with 9 central nucleotides matching TRBD1. Material: lung tumor tissue, obtained at surgery. The CDR3 protein sequence reads: CATSDKGGGTGKDTQYF. Here is the DNA: TGTGCCACCAGTGACAAAGGTGGCGGGACAGGGAAAGATACGCAGTATTTT.